This entry concerns a single T cell receptor (beta chain). Its antigen remains unidentified. This sample is part of a study of shared clonotypes between healthy human individuals. Whole-study findings and limits: Naive subsets generally exceeded memory subsets in estimated richness. The sharing of 4% to 5.5% of naive CD4 clonotypes was seen across a handful of donors. Clonotypes which were not shared had lower generation probabilities than clonotypes that all four donors shared.

Original data processing: ImmunoSEQ output held junction-only sequences without quality scores, so filtering differed. Repertoires were generated with immunoSEQ multiplex PCR, while TCRdb's copy carries only in-frame clones and drops some. The V and J calls and clone size were taken over from that table, and D and trimming were inferred from the DNA. The table has 950,000 to 1,300,000 clones, roughly 80% seen once. The V end lost 7 bases, the J end lost 4 bases, and 10 bases lay between the germline ends. The germline gives CDR1 GTSNPN, CDR2 SVGIG (reference sequence). CDR3 length: 11 residues. The receptor comes from a man aged 18 to 29 in good health. V is TRBV30 and J is TRBJ1-2; no reliable D call. Sequencing used memory CD4+ T cells sorted from blood. Subset denoted: CD45RA-negative fraction. The CDR3 DNA is TGTGCCTCCCAGTGGGGCTATGGCTACACCTTC. Translation gives CASQWGYGYTF.